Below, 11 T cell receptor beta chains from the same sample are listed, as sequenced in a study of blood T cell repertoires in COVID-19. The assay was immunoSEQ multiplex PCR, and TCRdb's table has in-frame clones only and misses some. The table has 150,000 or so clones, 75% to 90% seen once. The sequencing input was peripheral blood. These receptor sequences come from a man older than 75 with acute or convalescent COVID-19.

CDR3 nucleotide sequence: TGTGCCAGCAGCGTCCACCCAACTCCGGGGACCGGGGAGCTGTTTTTT. It encodes CASSVHPTPGTGELFF. This chain connects TRBV9 to TRBJ2-2; possibly TRBD2 for D (5 bases). The CDR3 is 16 residues long. Per the germline V gene, CDR1 is SGDLS and CDR2 is YYNGEE. Trimming left V 2 bases short and J 5 bases short, with 16 bases between.

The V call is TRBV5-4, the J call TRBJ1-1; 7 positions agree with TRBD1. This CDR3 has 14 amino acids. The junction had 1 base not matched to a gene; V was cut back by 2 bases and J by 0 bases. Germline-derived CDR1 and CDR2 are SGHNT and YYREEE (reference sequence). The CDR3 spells CASSFQGVNTEAFF. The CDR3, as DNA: TGTGCCAGCAGCTTTCAGGGGGTGAACACTGAAGCTTTCTTT.

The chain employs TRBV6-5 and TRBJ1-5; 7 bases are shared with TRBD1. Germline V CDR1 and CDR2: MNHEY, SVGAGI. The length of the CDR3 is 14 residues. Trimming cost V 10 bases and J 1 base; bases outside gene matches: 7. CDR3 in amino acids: CATKQGTSNQPQHF. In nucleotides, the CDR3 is TGTGCCACCAAACAGGGGACGAGCAATCAGCCCCAGCATTTT.

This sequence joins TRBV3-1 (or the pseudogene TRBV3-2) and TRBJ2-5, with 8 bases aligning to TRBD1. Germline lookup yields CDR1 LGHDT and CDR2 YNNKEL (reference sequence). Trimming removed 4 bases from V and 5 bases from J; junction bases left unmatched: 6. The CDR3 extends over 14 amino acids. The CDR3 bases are TGTGCCAGCAGCCTGGGGACAGGACGCGAGACCCAGTACTTC. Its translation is CASSLGTGRETQYF.

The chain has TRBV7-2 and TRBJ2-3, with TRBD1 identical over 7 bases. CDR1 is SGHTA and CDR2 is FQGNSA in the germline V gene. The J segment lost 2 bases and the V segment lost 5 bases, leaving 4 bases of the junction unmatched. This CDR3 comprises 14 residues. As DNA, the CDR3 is TGTGCCAGCAGCCCGGGACAGTCCACAGATACGCAGTATTTT. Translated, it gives CASSPGQSTDTQYF. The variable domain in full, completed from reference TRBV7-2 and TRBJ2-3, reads GAGVSQSPSNKVTEKGKDVELRCDPISGHTALYWYRQSLGQGLEFLIYFQGNSAPDKSGLPSDRFSAERTGGSVSTLTIQRTQQEDSAVYLCASSPGQSTDTQYFGPGTRLTVL.

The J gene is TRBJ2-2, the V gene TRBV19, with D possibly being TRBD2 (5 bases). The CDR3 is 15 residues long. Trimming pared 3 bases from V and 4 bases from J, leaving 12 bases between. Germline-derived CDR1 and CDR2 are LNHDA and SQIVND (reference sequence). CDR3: CASSIRGRVTGELFF. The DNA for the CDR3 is TGTGCCAGTAGTATTAGAGGGCGGGTCACCGGGGAGCTGTTTTTT.

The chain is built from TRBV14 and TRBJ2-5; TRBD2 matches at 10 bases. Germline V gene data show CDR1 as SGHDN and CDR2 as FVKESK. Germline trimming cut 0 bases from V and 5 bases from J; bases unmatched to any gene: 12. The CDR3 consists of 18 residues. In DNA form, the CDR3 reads TGTGCCAGCAGCCAAGAGAGCCTAGCGGGAGCCCAGCGGGAGACCCAGTACTTC. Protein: CASSQESLAGAQRETQYF.

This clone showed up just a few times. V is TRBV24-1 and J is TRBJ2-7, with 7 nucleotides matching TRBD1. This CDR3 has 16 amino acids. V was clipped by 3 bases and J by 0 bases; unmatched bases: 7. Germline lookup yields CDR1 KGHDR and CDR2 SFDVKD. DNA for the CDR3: TGTGCCACCAGTGATCAACCCGGGACAGCCTCCTACGAGCAGTACTTC. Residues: CATSDQPGTASYEQYF.

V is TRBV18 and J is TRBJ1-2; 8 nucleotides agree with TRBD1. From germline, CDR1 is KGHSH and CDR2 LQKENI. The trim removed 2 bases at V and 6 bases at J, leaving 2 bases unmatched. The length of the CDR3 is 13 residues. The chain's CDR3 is CASSPEQGDGYTF. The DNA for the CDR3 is TGTGCCAGCTCACCAGAACAGGGGGATGGCTACACCTTC.

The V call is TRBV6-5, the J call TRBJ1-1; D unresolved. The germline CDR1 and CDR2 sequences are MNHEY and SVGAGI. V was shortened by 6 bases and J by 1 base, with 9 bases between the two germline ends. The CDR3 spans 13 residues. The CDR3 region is CASSPGRNTEAFF. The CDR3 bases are TGTGCCAGCAGCCCGGGGAGGAACACTGAAGCTTTCTTT.

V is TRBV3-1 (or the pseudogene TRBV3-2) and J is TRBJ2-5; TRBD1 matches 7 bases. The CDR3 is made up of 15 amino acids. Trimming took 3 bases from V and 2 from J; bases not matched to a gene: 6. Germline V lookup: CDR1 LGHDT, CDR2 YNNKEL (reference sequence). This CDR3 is CASSQVDRAQETQYF. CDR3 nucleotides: TGTGCCAGCAGCCAGGTTGACAGGGCTCAAGAGACCCAGTACTTC.